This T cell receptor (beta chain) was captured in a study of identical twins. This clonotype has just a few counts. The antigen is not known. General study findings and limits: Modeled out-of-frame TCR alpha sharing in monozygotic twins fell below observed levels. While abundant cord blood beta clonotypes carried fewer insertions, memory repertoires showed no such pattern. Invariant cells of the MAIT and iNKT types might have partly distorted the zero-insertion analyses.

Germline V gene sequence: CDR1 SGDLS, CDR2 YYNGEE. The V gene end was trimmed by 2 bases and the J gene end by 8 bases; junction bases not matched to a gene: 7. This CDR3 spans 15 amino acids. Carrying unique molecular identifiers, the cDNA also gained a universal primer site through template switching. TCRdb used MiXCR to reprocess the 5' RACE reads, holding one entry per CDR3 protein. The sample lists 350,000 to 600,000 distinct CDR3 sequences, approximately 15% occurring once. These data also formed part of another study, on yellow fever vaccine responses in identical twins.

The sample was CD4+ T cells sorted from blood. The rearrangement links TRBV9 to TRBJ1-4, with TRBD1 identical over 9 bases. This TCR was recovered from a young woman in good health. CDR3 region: CASSVDDRGEEKLFF. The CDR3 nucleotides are TGTGCCAGCAGCGTCGACGACAGGGGGGAGGAAAAACTGTTTTTT.